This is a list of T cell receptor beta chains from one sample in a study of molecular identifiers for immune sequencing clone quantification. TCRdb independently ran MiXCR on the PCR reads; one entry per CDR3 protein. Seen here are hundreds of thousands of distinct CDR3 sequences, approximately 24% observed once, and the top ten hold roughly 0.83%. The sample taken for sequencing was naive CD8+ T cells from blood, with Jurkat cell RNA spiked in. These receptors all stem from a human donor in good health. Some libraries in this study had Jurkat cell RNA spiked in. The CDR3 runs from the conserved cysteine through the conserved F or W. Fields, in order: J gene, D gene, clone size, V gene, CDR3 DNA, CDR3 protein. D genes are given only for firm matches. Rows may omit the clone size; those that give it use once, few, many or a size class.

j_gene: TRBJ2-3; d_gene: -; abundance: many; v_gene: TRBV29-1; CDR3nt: TGCAGCGTTGAAGATCTTGAAGATACGCAGTATTTT; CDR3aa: CSVEDLEDTQYF
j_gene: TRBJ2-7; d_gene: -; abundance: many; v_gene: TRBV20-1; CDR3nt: TGCAGTGCTAGAGACATAACCTACGAGCAGTACTTC; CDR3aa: CSARDITYEQYF
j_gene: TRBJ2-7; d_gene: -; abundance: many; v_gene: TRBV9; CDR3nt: TGTGCCAGCAGCACCAGCCCCGACTCAGTCTCCTACGAGCAGTACTTC; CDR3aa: CASSTSPDSVSYEQYF
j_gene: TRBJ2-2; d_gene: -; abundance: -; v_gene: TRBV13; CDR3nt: TGTGCCAGCAGCTTAGGGAAGACAGTCACCGGGGAGCTGTTTTTT; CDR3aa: CASSLGKTVTGELFF
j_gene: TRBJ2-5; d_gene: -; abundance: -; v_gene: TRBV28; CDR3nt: TGTGCCAGCAAATGGATAGCAGGGGAAGAGACCCAGTACTTC; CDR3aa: CASKWIAGEETQYF
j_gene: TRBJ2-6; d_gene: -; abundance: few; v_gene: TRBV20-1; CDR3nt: TGCAGTGCTAGAGATACACAACGGACCGCTGGGGCCAACGTCCTGACTTTC; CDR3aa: CSARDTQRTAGANVLTF
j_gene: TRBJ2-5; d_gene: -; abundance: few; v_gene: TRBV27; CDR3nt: TGTGCCAGCAGTCCTACCCCGTCGGGTAGCGTGACTGAAGAGACCCAGTACTTC; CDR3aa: CASSPTPSGSVTEETQYF
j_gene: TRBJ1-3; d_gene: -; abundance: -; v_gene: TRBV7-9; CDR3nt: TGTGCCAGCAGCTTGCCCCCCAGGTTGGAGAGCTCTGGAAACACCATATATTTT; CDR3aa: CASSLPPRLESSGNTIYF
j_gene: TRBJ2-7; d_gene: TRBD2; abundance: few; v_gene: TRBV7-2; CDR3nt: TGTGCCAGCAGCTCAAGAGTAGCGGGAGGGCCCCACGAGCAGTACTTC; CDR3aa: CASSSRVAGGPHEQYF
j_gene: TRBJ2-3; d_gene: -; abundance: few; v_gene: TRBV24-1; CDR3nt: TGTGCCACCAGTGGGGGACTTACAGATACGCAGTATTTT; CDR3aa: CATSGGLTDTQYF
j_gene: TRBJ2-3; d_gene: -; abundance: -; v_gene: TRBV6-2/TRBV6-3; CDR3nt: TGTGCCAGCAGTTACCAAATAACCTCTCCCACAGATACGCAGTATTTT; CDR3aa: CASSYQITSPTDTQYF
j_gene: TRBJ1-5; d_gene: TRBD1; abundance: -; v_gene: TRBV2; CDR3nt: TGTGCCAGCAGAGGGACAGGCCTTTATAGAAATCAGCCCCAGCATTTT; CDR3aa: CASRGTGLYRNQPQHF
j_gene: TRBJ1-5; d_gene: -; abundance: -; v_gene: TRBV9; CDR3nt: TGTGCCAGCAGCGAGACAGAGTATAGCAATCAGCCCCAGCATTTT; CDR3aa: CASSETEYSNQPQHF
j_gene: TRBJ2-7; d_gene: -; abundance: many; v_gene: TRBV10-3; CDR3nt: TGTGCCATCAGTGAGTCTGCTTCCTACGAGCAGTACTTC; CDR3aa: CAISESASYEQYF
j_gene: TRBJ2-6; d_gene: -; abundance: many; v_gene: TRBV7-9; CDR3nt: TGTGCCAGCGGCGAGCGGCACTCTGGGGCCAACGTCCTGACTTTC; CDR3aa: CASGERHSGANVLTF
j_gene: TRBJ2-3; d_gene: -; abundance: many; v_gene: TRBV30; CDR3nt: TGTGCCTGGACCAGGACCACTAGCACAGATACGCAGTATTTT; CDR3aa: CAWTRTTSTDTQYF
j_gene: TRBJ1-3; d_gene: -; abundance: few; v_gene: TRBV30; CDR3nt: TGTGCCTGGAGTGTAAATGGAAACACCATATATTTT; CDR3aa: CAWSVNGNTIYF
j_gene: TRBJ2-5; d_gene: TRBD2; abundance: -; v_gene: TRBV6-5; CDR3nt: TGTGCCAGCAATGGGGGGGGTTCGGCCCAAGAGACCCAGTACTTC; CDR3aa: CASNGGGSAQETQYF
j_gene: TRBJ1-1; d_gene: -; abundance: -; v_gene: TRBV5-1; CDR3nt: TGCGCCAGCAGCTTTACAGGGAGGGACACTGAAGCTTCCTTT; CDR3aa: CASSFTGRDTEASF
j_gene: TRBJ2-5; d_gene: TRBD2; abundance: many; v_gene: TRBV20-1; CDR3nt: TGCAGTGCTAGGGCTAGCGGGGCCCAGTACTTC; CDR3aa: CSARASGAQYF
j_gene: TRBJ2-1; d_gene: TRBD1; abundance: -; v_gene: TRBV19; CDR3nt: TGTGCCAGTAGTCCCTGGACAGGGTCCTACAATGAGCAGTTCTTC; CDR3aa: CASSPWTGSYNEQFF
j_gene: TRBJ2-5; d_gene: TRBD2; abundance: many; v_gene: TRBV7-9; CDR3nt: TGTGCTAGCGGGAGGGAAGGGGAGACCCAGTACTTC; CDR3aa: CASGREGETQYF
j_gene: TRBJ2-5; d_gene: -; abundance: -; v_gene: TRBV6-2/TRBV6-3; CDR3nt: TGTGCCAGCAGTTACACCAGGGCTCAAGAGACCCAGTACTTC; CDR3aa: CASSYTRAQETQYF
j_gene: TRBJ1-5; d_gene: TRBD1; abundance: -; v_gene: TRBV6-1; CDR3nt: TGTGCCAGCAGTGACTTCCAGGGGGTGAGGAGTCAGCCCCAGCATTTT; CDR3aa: CASSDFQGVRSQPQHF
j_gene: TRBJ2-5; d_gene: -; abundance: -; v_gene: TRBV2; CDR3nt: TGTGCCAGCAGTGAGTCCAGTCCCTCAGAGAAGACCCAGTACTTC; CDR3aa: CASSESSPSEKTQYF
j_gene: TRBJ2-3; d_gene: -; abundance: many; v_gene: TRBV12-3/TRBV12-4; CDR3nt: TGTGCCAGCAGTCCCATCACAGATACGCAGTATTTT; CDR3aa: CASSPITDTQYF
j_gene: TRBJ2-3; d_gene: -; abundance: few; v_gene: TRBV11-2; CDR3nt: TGTGCCAGCAGCTTAGACTTGCGGGGCTACACAGATACGCAGTATTTT; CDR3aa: CASSLDLRGYTDTQYF
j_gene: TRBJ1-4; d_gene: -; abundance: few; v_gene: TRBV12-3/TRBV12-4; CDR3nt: TGTGCCAGCAGTTTAGGAGGGATTGGTGAAAAACTGTTTTTT; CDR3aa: CASSLGGIGEKLFF
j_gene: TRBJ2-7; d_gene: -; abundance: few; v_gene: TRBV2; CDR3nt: TGTGCCAGCAGTGAAGCTCTAGCAGCAACCTACGAGCAGTACTTC; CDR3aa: CASSEALAATYEQYF